This T cell receptor (beta chain) was retrieved from a study of T-cell reconstitution after alpha-beta-depleted transplantation in children. This clonotype was detected many times. Unique molecular identifiers were incorporated when the TCRbeta library was constructed. TCRdb re-called the PCR reads through MiXCR, storing one row per CDR3 protein. Of hundreds of thousands of distinct CDR3 sequences listed, around 9.6% are singletons. The starting material was PBMCs from the stem cell graft donor, obtained from the stem cell graft. The receptor's source is a human donor who donated a stem cell graft to a child with acute lymphoblastic leukemia.

CDR3 loop: CASSRDRAPYNEQFF. The DNA for the CDR3 is TGTGCCAGCAGTCGGGACCGGGCCCCCTACAATGAGCAGTTCTTC. The chain has TRBV3-1 and TRBJ2-1; D possibly uses TRBD1 or TRBD2 (5 bases each). V lost 6 bases, J lost 2 bases, and 14 bases lay in between. CDR1 LGHDT and CDR2 YNNKEL come from the germline V gene (reference sequence). This CDR3 has 15 residues.